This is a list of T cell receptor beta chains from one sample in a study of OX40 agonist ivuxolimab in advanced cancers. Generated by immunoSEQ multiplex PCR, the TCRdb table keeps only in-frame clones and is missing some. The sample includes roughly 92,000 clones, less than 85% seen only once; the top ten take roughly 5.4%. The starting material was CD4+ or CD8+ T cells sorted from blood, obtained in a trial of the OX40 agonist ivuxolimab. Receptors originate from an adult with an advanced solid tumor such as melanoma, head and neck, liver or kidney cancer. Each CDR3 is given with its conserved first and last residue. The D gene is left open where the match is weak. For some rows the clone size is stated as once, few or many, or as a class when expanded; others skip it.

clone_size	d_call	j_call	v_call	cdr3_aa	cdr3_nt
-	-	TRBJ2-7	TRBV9	CASSTGPTESYEQYF	TGTGCCAGCAGCACGGGACCGACGGAATCCTACGAGCAGTACTTC
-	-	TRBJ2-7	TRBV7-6	CASSLGPLGADEQYF	TGTGCCAGCAGCTTAGGCCCTCTAGGGGCCGACGAGCAGTACTTC
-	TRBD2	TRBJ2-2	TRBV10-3	CAISLAGGLNTGELFF	TGTGCCATCAGCTTAGCGGGGGGGCTGAACACCGGGGAGCTGTTTTTT
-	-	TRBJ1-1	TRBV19	CASSFSRNTEAFF	TGTGCCAGTAGTTTTAGTAGAAACACTGAAGCTTTCTTT
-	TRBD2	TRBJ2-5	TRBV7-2	CASSQDGGLAGVGETQYF	TGTGCCAGCAGCCAAGATGGGGGACTAGCGGGAGTGGGGGAGACCCAGTACTTC
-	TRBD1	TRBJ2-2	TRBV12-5	CASGPDRTNTGELFF	TGTGCTAGTGGCCCGGACAGGACGAACACCGGGGAGCTGTTTTTT
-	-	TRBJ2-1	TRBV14	CASRQVNDNEQFF	TGTGCCAGTAGGCAGGTAAACGACAATGAGCAGTTCTTC
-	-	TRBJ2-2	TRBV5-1	CASSLWGPNTGELFF	TGCGCCAGCAGCTTGTGGGGTCCGAACACCGGGGAGCTGTTTTTT
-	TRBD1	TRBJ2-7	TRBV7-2	CASSGQGGKYEQYF	TGTGCCAGCAGCGGACAGGGGGGAAAGTACGAGCAGTACTTC
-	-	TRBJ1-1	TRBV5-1	CASSSPGGGSTEAFF	TGCGCCAGCAGTTCCCCCGGGGGAGGTTCCACTGAAGCTTTCTTT
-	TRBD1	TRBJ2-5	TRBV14	CASSQGFGRGIQETQYF	TGTGCCAGCAGCCAAGGGTTCGGCAGGGGGATTCAAGAGACCCAGTACTTC
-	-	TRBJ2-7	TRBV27	CASSFGRVGYEQYF	TGTGCCAGCAGTTTTGGGCGGGTCGGCTACGAGCAGTACTTC
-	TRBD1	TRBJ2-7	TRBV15	CATSRGRGGQGGYEQYF	TGTGCCACCAGCCGAGGTCGGGGTGGACAGGGAGGCTACGAGCAGTACTTC
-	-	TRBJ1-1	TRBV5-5	CASSPGFDPTEAFF	TGTGCCAGCAGCCCCGGATTCGACCCCACTGAAGCTTTCTTT
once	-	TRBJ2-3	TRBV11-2	CASRFSGSTDTQYF	TGTGCCAGCAGGTTTAGCGGTAGCACAGATACGCAGTATTTT
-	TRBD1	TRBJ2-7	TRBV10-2	CASSESPRGTDYEQYF	TGCGCCAGCAGTGAGTCCCCCAGGGGGACAGACTACGAGCAGTACTTC
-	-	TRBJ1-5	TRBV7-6	CASSLGGHLHSNQPQHF	TGTGCCAGCAGCTTAGGGGGTCATCTTCATAGCAATCAGCCCCAGCATTTT